These T cell receptor beta chains were read from a single sample in a study of T cell responses to AZD1222 COVID-19 vaccine. Produced via immunoSEQ multiplex PCR; TCRdb's table is partial and in-frame only. The sample contains nearly 200,000 clones, over 85% of which appear only once. The sample consisted of peripheral blood, taken 28 days after the second AZD1222 dose. Receptors originate from an adult who received the AZD1222 COVID-19 vaccine. Both conserved end residues are part of each CDR3. The D gene is left open where the match is weak. For some rows the clone size is stated as once, few or many, or as a class when expanded; others skip it.

>TRBV5-1|TRBJ2-1|.|.
CASSLGVNNEQFF
TGCGCCAGCAGCTTGGGTGTCAACAATGAGCAGTTCTTC
>TRBV5-1|TRBJ1-5|.|TRBD1
CASSTGGDQPQHF
TGCGCCAGCAGTACAGGGGGGGATCAGCCCCAGCATTTT
>TRBV27|TRBJ1-2|.|.
CASSFGSYYGYTF
TGTGCCAGCAGTTTCGGCAGCTACTATGGCTACACCTTC
>TRBV28|TRBJ1-3|.|.
CASSFSPNSGNTIYF
TGTGCCAGCAGTTTTTCGCCCAACTCTGGAAACACCATATATTTT
>TRBV18|TRBJ1-5|few|.
CASSLGADPSNQPQHF
TGTGCCAGCTCACTCGGCGCCGACCCGAGCAATCAGCCCCAGCATTTT
>TRBV25-1|TRBJ1-6|.|.
CASSDRIGLSSPLHF
TGTGCCAGCAGTGATCGGATTGGGCTTAGTTCACCCCTCCACTTT
>TRBV7-3|TRBJ2-2|.|.
CASSLGPGMAGGELFF
TGTGCCAGCAGCTTAGGTCCTGGTATGGCGGGCGGGGAGCTGTTTTTT
>TRBV25-1|TRBJ2-2|.|TRBD1
CASRRQGNTGELFF
TGTGCCAGCAGGCGACAGGGGAACACCGGGGAGCTGTTTTTT
>TRBV13|TRBJ1-1|.|.
CASSLAGSEAFF
TGTGCCAGCAGCTTAGCTGGGTCTGAAGCTTTCTTT
>TRBV2|TRBJ1-4|.|TRBD1
CASSRTGGEKLFF
TGTGCCAGCTCACGGACAGGGGGTGAAAAACTGTTTTTT
>TRBV15|TRBJ1-5|.|TRBD1
CATSSQKGGQASNQPQHF
TGTGCCACCAGCAGCCAAAAAGGCGGACAGGCTAGCAATCAGCCCCAGCATTTT